This paragraph covers one T cell receptor beta chain sequence. TCRdb reprocessed the reads with MiXCR, giving one entry per CDR3 protein. The sample comprises approximately 1,900 distinct CDR3 sequences, around a fifth of which are singletons, and around 13% rests with the top ten. The record originates from a study of lung T cells in sarcoidosis with Löfgren's syndrome. With 4 bases removed from V and 5 bases from J, the gap between germline ends came to 23 bases. Germline V gives CDR1 SEHNR, CDR2 FQNEAQ (reference sequence). The CDR3 length is 17 residues. Material: CD4+ T cells from bronchoalveolar lavage. This chain joins TRBV7-9 and TRBJ1-1; possible D gene TRBD1, 6 bases. The receptor was derived from a human donor with sarcoidosis (Löfgren's syndrome or another form), or a control subject (not recorded which). In DNA, the CDR3 is TGTGCCAGCAGCTCAATTTTGCGGGGCAGGGGCGAAACTGAAGCTTTCTTT. Translating gives CASSSILRGRGETEAFF. Full variable domain (rest looked up from reference TRBV7-9 and TRBJ1-1): DTGVSQNPRHKITKRGQNVTFRCDPISEHNRLYWYRQTLGQGPEFLTYFQNEAQLEKSRLLSDRFSAERPKGSFSTLEIQRTEQGDSAMYLCASSSILRGRGETEAFFGQGTRLTVV.